The clone carrying this TCR beta chain has at least ten counts. Its cognate antigen is unknown. Individual cDNA molecules were tagged with unique molecular identifiers, the study reported. TCRdb reanalysed the 5' RACE reads using MiXCR and keeps one entry per CDR3 protein. Of 50,000 to 65,000 distinct CDR3 sequences in the sample, about 9.8% were seen once. This record comes from a study of early T cells in non-severe SARS-CoV-2 infection. Study at large: Investigators sequenced bulk RNA drawn from unsorted whole blood, and chains remained unpaired. General study findings and limits: A preference for anti-spike CD8 responses marked VDJdb matching, which missed private and CD4 specificities.

Germline CDR1 LNHDA, CDR2 SQIVND (reference sequence). The CDR3 is made up of 17 amino acids. V gave up 3 bases and J gave up 6 bases; unmatched junction bases: 12. The rearrangement uses TRBV19 and TRBJ1-5, with 9 bases identical to TRBD1. This receptor was obtained from an adult who was a healthcare worker with PCR-confirmed SARS-CoV-2 infection or an uninfected control (not recorded which). Sequenced input: whole blood. The CDR3 here is CASSIQSTGGGGQPQHF. The CDR3 nucleotides read TGTGCCAGTAGTATCCAATCTACAGGGGGCGGAGGTCAGCCCCAGCATTTT.